These 24 T cell receptor beta chains were all obtained from the same sample, sequenced in a study of OX40 agonist ivuxolimab in advanced cancers. Only in-frame clones appear in the TCRdb table, and some are missing; sequencing was by immunoSEQ multiplex PCR. This table has about 46,000 clones, roughly nine tenths appearing once. The sample consisted of CD4+ or CD8+ T cells sorted from blood, taken in a trial of the OX40 agonist ivuxolimab. The source of these receptors is an adult with an advanced solid tumor such as melanoma, head and neck, liver or kidney cancer.

The gene calls are TRBV27 and TRBJ1-2; the D gene is possibly TRBD1 (5 bases). The CDR3 consists of 15 residues. Trimming removed 0 bases at V and 2 bases at J, with 10 bases between. Germline V gene lookup returns CDR1 MNHEY and CDR2 SMNVEV (reference sequence). DNA of the CDR3: TGTGCCAGCAGTTTATCTGGGGCAGGGAACTATGGCTACACCTTC. This translates into CASSLSGAGNYGYTF.

The gene calls are TRBV6-5 and TRBJ2-1, with 11 bases matching TRBD2. This CDR3 contains 16 residues. J gave up 2 bases and V 4 bases, and 4 bases lay outside the gene matches. Germline V gene sequence: CDR1 MNHEY, CDR2 SVGAGI. CDR3 bases: TGTGCCAGCAGTTGGGTAGCGGGAGGGACCTACAATGAGCAGTTCTTC. It specifies CASSWVAGGTYNEQFF.

This chain links TRBV15 with TRBJ2-1; 9 bases are a match to TRBD2. Germline V gene data show CDR1 as LNHNV and CDR2 as YYDKDF (reference sequence). The CDR3 runs to 16 residues. V was pared by 4 bases and J by 4 bases, with 8 bases of the junction left unmatched. The CDR3 is CATSTSSGVNYNEQFF. The DNA for the CDR3 is TGTGCCACCAGCACTTCTAGCGGGGTAAATTACAATGAGCAGTTCTTC.

By share, this clone counts as large (0.1 to 1%). The chain recombines TRBV9 with TRBJ2-7; D is possibly TRBD1 (6 bases). This CDR3 has 15 residues. The V end was cut by 4 bases, the J end by 2 bases, with 16 bases between. The germline V gene encodes CDR1 SGDLS and CDR2 YYNGEE. CDR3 amino acids: CASSYTAGVTYEQYF. In nucleotides, the CDR3 is TGTGCCAGCAGCTACACAGCAGGGGTCACCTACGAGCAGTACTTC.

The chain joins TRBV27 to TRBJ1-2; D perhaps matches TRBD1 (6 bases). The CDR3 contains 14 residues. With 2 bases removed from V and 6 bases from J, the gap between germline ends came to 13 bases. Looked up from germline, CDR1 is MNHEY and CDR2 is SMNVEV (reference sequence). CDR3 in DNA: TGTGCCAGCAGTTTAGGTGGAGGACAGAATGGCTACACCTTC. Translating gives CASSLGGGQNGYTF.

The chain recombines TRBV7-9 with TRBJ2-7; 14 bases align to TRBD2. The CDR3 contains 18 residues. Germline CDR1 is SEHNR and CDR2 is FQNEAQ (reference sequence). J lost 1 base, V lost 2 bases, and 7 bases had no gene match. The CDR3 here is CASSLYPGLAGVSYEQYF. The CDR3 nucleotides read TGTGCCAGCAGCTTATATCCGGGACTAGCGGGAGTATCCTACGAGCAGTACTTC.

The J gene is TRBJ2-2, the V gene TRBV2, with TRBD1 as a possible D gene (7 bases). The CDR3 is 18 amino acids. The germline CDR1 and CDR2 sequences are SNHLY and FYNNEI. Trimming took 2 bases from V and 0 from J, leaving 16 bases between them. CDR3 loop: CASSESDAGTANTGELFF. The DNA for the CDR3 is TGTGCCAGCAGTGAATCAGACGCGGGGACAGCGAACACCGGGGAGCTGTTTTTT.

The genes are TRBV18 and TRBJ2-1; 8 bases align to TRBD1. The CDR3 extends over 15 amino acids. With 3 bases clipped from V and 7 bases from J, the junction kept 8 bases outside the gene matches. In germline, CDR1 is KGHSH, CDR2 LQKENI. The DNA of the CDR3 is TGTGCCAGCTCACCGACGGACAGGGTGAGGAATGAGCAGTTCTTC. Encoded protein: CASSPTDRVRNEQFF. The whole variable domain, filled in from reference TRBV18 and TRBJ2-1, reads NAGVMQNPRHLVRRRGQEARLRCSPMKGHSHVYWYRQLPEEGLKFMVYLQKENIIDESGMPKERFSAEFPKEGPSILRIQQVVRGDSAAYFCASSPTDRVRNEQFFGPGTRLTVL.

The chain combines TRBV7-3 with TRBJ2-3, with TRBD2 as a possible D gene (5 bases). CDR3 length: 15 residues. Trimming stripped 2 bases from V and 2 bases from J, with 11 bases between. Germline CDR1 reads SGHTA; CDR2 reads FQGTGA. The CDR3 DNA reads as TGTGCCAGCAGCTTAGAGGGATCCTACACAGATACGCAGTATTTT. Translation gives CASSLEGSYTDTQYF.

This chain uses TRBV27 with TRBJ2-1; unclear D gene. The V gene's germline CDR1 is MNHEY and CDR2 SMNVEV (reference sequence). Trimming cost V 2 bases and J 5 bases, with 7 bases left between them. The CDR3 covers 13 residues. The DNA of the CDR3 is TGTGCCAGCAGTTTAGGGCCAGACAATGAGCAGTTCTTC. Translation gives CASSLGPDNEQFF.

Only a few counts were recorded for this clone. The chain recombines TRBV2 with TRBJ2-7; D may be TRBD1 (5 bases). CDR3 length: 14 residues. V lost 6 bases to trimming and J lost 2 bases, with 14 bases between them. Per the germline V gene, CDR1 is SNHLY and CDR2 is FYNNEI. CDR3 nucleotide sequence: TGTGCCAGCAGGGGGAAGACAGTACCCTACGAGCAGTACTTC. This codes for CASRGKTVPYEQYF.

The chain links TRBV6-5 to TRBJ1-2, with 7 bases identical to TRBD1. There are 15 residues in the CDR3. CDR1 and CDR2 (germline): MNHEY, SVGAGI. The ends lost 0 bases at V and 4 bases at J; junction bases unmatched: 5. The CDR3 DNA sequence: TGTGCCAGCAGTTACTCGGATACAGGGGTCTATGGCTACACCTTC. Its protein is CASSYSDTGVYGYTF.

The chain links TRBV10-3 to TRBJ1-2, with a tentative D call TRBD1 (6 bases). The V and J ends lost 2 bases and 7 bases respectively, with 17 bases between them. Germline CDR1 ENHRY, CDR2 SYGVKD. The CDR3 runs 15 residues. The DNA for the CDR3 is TGTGCCATCAGTGAGACCCCGGGGGGGCTGGCTGGCTACACCTTC. It is translated as CAISETPGGLAGYTF.

The chain carries TRBV4-1 and TRBJ1-2, with D possibly being TRBD1 (5 bases). The CDR3 length is 15 residues. CDR1 and CDR2 (germline): MGHRA, YSYEKL. V dropped 3 bases and J dropped 2 bases, with 13 bases sitting between them. The CDR3 DNA follows: TGCGCCAGCAGCCACGCCGACGAGGGGAACTATGGCTACACCTTC. Protein sequence: CASSHADEGNYGYTF.

The rearrangement links TRBV21-1 to TRBJ1-5. TRBV21-1 constitutes a pseudogene. This CDR3 has 14 amino acids. CDR3 nucleotide sequence: TGTGCCAGCAGCAAAGATCCGGCTAATCAGCCCCAGCATTTT. Translating gives CASSKDPANQPQHF.

The chain links TRBV2 to TRBJ2-3, with TRBD2 as a possible D gene (7 bases). Trimming pared 7 bases from V and 6 bases from J, leaving 17 bases between. This CDR3 region has 14 residues. Germline V gives CDR1 SNHLY, CDR2 FYNNEI. The CDR3 DNA sequence: TGTGCCAGCACCACTCGGGGGGCTCCGGATACGCAGTATTTT. Translated, it gives CASTTRGAPDTQYF.

The V call is TRBV9, the J call TRBJ2-3; D is possibly TRBD1 or TRBD2 (6 bases each). Germline V gene data show CDR1 as SGDLS and CDR2 as YYNGEE. The CDR3 runs 14 residues. The V end was cut by 2 bases, the J end by 6 bases, with 13 bases between. In nucleotides, the CDR3 is TGTGCCAGCAGCGTGACCGGGGGCTCGGATACGCAGTATTTT. Amino acid sequence: CASSVTGGSDTQYF. Combining the CDR3 with reference TRBV9 and TRBJ2-3 gives the whole variable domain DSGVTQTPKHLITATGQRVTLRCSPRSGDLSVYWYQQSLDQGLQFLIQYYNGEERAKGNILERFSAQQFPDLHSELNLSSLELGDSALYFCASSVTGGSDTQYFGPGTRLTVL.

This chain connects TRBV9 to TRBJ1-1, with 7 bases aligning to TRBD1. The V gene's germline CDR1 is SGDLS and CDR2 YYNGEE. The CDR3 contains 20 residues. V lost 0 bases and J lost 5; bases outside the gene matches: 22. Written as DNA, the CDR3 is TGTGCCAGCAGCGTAGAGGGGGTGGCGGAGACAGGGACGCTTTGGACTGAAGCTTTCTTT. Protein product: CASSVEGVAETGTLWTEAFF.

The V call is TRBV6-5, the J call TRBJ2-1, with 9 bases lining up with TRBD2. Germline V CDR1 and CDR2: MNHEY, SVGAGI. This CDR3 has 14 residues. V was clipped by 3 bases and J by 10 bases; unmatched bases: 7. In nucleotides, the CDR3 is TGTGCCAGCAGTTATAGCGGGAGAAGTGGAGAGCAGTTCTTC. Translation: CASSYSGRSGEQFF.

Remarks on this clone: The same CDR3 can be traced to other DNA sequences in this sample. The rearrangement links TRBV9 to TRBJ1-1; D possibly corresponds to TRBD1 (5 bases). This CDR3 has 13 amino acids. V was shortened by 0 bases and J by 3 bases, with 6 bases between the two germline ends. In germline, CDR1 is SGDLS, CDR2 YYNGEE. This chain's CDR3 is CASSVGGDTEAFF. The CDR3 DNA is TGTGCCAGCAGCGTAGGGGGGGACACTGAAGCTTTCTTT.

V and J are TRBV27 and TRBJ2-2; no reliable D call. This CDR3 region has 16 residues. In germline, CDR1 is MNHEY, CDR2 SMNVEV (reference sequence). Trimming took 7 bases from V and 0 from J, leaving 15 bases between them. The CDR3 here is CASISADGPNTGELFF. As DNA, the CDR3 is TGTGCCAGCATCTCCGCCGACGGACCGAACACCGGGGAGCTGTTTTTT.

The rearrangement uses TRBV10-3 and TRBJ2-3; no clear D gene. V lost 3 bases to trimming and J lost 6 bases, with 13 bases between them. Germline V gene lookup returns CDR1 ENHRY and CDR2 SYGVKD. The CDR3 length is 14 residues. DNA for the CDR3: TGTGCCATCAGTGACCCCGACGATCTGGATACGCAGTATTTT. Amino acids: CAISDPDDLDTQYF.

This chain joins TRBV11-2 and TRBJ2-5; D tentatively fits TRBD1 or TRBD2 (5 bases each). Germline CDR1 is SGHAT and CDR2 is FQNNGV. V was pared by 6 bases and J by 3 bases, with 20 bases between. The CDR3 runs 16 residues. The CDR3: CASRTRHPVGEETQYF. DNA of the CDR3: TGTGCCAGCAGGACCAGACACCCAGTGGGGGAAGAGACCCAGTACTTC.

This chain uses TRBV7-2 with TRBJ2-1; TRBD2 aligns across 9 bases. V shed 5 bases, J shed 7 bases, and the junction held 12 bases outside the gene matches. This CDR3 has 16 amino acids. CDR1 and CDR2 (germline): SGHTA, FQGNSA. In nucleotides, the CDR3 is TGTGCCAGCAGCAGCCCTTGGACTAGCGCTGTTAATGAGCAGTTCTTC. Translating it yields CASSSPWTSAVNEQFF.